This TCR beta chain was profiled in a study of T cells in localized non-small cell lung cancer. As concerns this clone: The target antigen is unknown.

Study conclusions and caveats: A median of approximately 50 of the top 100 tumor clones appeared in adjacent lung, which was paired and uninvolved. Longer overall survival accompanied higher blood T cell density.

Some clones are missing from TCRdb's copy, which holds only in-frame ones; the method was immunoSEQ multiplex PCR. The data hold approximately 3,000 clones, with 25% observed a single time. Trimming left V 6 bases short and J 7 bases short, with 16 bases between. The CDR3 runs 14 residues. Germline CDR1 is MDHEN and CDR2 is SYDVKM. The receptor comes from a male donor older than 55 with stage III lung adenocarcinoma. The chain employs TRBV28 and TRBJ1-5; D is perhaps TRBD1 (5 bases). Source: lung tumor tissue, taken before any cancer treatment. CDR3 in DNA: TGTGCCAGCAGCTTCTTCCGGGGGGTACAGCCCCAGCATTTT. This codes for CASSFFRGVQPQHF.